These 5 T cell receptor beta chains were sequenced from one sample in a study of blood T cell repertoires in COVID-19. This table comes from immunoSEQ multiplex PCR, and its TCRdb copy is limited to in-frame clones, with some not included. The data contain some 50,000 clones, 87% of them singletons. Sequenced material: peripheral blood. These receptors were taken from a human donor in a cohort sampled during active COVID-19.

The chain has TRBV4-3 and TRBJ1-1; D gene ambiguous. V was pared by 0 bases and J by 11 bases, with 16 bases between. This CDR3 contains 14 residues. In germline, CDR1 is LGHNA, CDR2 YSLEER. CDR3 amino acids: CASSQDSGGLWAFF. The CDR3 nucleotides are TGCGCCAGCAGCCAAGATTCCGGCGGTTTATGGGCTTTCTTT.

The V gene is TRBV25-1, the J gene TRBJ1-2; the match to TRBD1 covers 10 bases. J lost 6 bases, V lost 2 bases, and 3 bases had no gene match. CDR1 MGHDK and CDR2 SYGVNS come from the germline V gene. The CDR3 has 14 amino acids. The CDR3 nucleotides read TGTGCCAGCAGTGAAGCCGGGACAGGGGATGGCTACACCTTC. This translates into CASSEAGTGDGYTF.

The chain recombines TRBV18 with TRBJ2-3; 7 nucleotides line up with TRBD1. Germline assignment: CDR1 KGHSH and CDR2 LQKENI. CDR3 length equals 13 residues. V lost 6 bases to trimming and J lost 3 bases; unmatched junction nucleotides: 3. CDR3 amino acids: CASSRGQTDTQYF. In nucleotides, the CDR3 is TGTGCCAGCTCTCGGGGACAGACAGATACGCAGTATTTT.

This clone appeared a few times. V gene TRBV19 combines with J gene TRBJ2-5; 8 positions agree with TRBD2. CDR3 length equals 16 residues. J was trimmed by 5 bases and V by 6 bases; bases with no gene match: 14. Germline values: CDR1 LNHDA, CDR2 SQIVND (reference sequence). This CDR3 reads CASSRGLARGTETQYF. CDR3 in DNA: TGTGCCAGTAGCCGCGGACTAGCCCGAGGGACTGAGACCCAGTACTTC.

The genes are TRBV27 and TRBJ2-7; 12 bases line up with TRBD1. V gave up 4 bases and J gave up 5 bases; unmatched junction bases: 6. The CDR3 totals 15 residues. Germline V lookup: CDR1 MNHEY, CDR2 SMNVEV (reference sequence). The CDR3, as DNA: TGTGCCAGCAGTTCCGCCGGGACAGGGGGCCACGAGCAGTACTTC. It specifies CASSSAGTGGHEQYF.